This TCR beta chain was recovered during a study of cytomegalovirus exposure and HLA in healthy donors. The study's findings and limits: Segments of the TCR beta V type were, in most cases, productive about 90% or about 30% of the time in an earlier analysis. Reports showed the classifier diagnosing cytomegalovirus status with high specificity and sensitivity.

On this clone itself: The antigen remains unidentified.

With 60 Vbeta and 13 Jbeta primers, the PCR was carried out. TCRdb keeps only in-frame clones here, not all; method: immunoSEQ multiplex PCR. The data hold approximately 190,000 clones, with approximately 70% observed a single time. Donors consisted of healthy bone marrow donors. The V gene end was trimmed by 6 bases and the J gene end by 2 bases; junction bases not matched to a gene: 11. Germline loops: CDR1 LNHDA, CDR2 SQIVND (reference sequence). This CDR3 comprises 16 residues. The gene calls are TRBV19 and TRBJ2-3; 7 bases map to TRBD1. This sequence originates from a man aged 35 to 55 in good health and CMV-seropositive. Sequencing was performed on PBMCs. CDR3 region: CASRERPGQNTDTQYF. Here the CDR3 DNA reads TGTGCCAGTAGGGAGAGGCCGGGACAGAACACAGATACGCAGTATTTT.